Below, 2 T cell receptor beta chains from the same sample are listed, as sequenced in a study. TCRdb used MiXCR to reprocess the 5' RACE reads, holding one entry per CDR3 protein. The sample carries around 5,900 distinct CDR3 sequences, approximately 70% recorded once. The sequenced sample was memory CD4+ T cells sorted from a lymph node. The subset is: memory CD4+ T cells, CD4+CD45RO+CD25-. The receptor set was obtained from a female donor with breast cancer.

This rearrangement joins TRBV20-1 to TRBJ2-7, with D perhaps TRBD1 (6 bases). V was trimmed by 4 bases and J by 2 bases, leaving 12 bases between them. CDR3 length: 13 residues. In germline, CDR1 is DFQATT, CDR2 SNEGSKA (reference sequence). In nucleotides, the CDR3 is TGCAGTGCTAAGCGACAGGTCGCCTACGAGCAGTACTTC. It codes for CSAKRQVAYEQYF.

This clonotype showed up just a few times. The V call is TRBV20-1, the J call TRBJ2-1, with D possibly matching TRBD1 (6 bases). Germline CDR1 DFQATT, CDR2 SNEGSKA (reference sequence). The V end lost 2 bases, the J end lost 0 bases, and 11 bases lay between the germline ends. CDR3 length equals 15 residues. Here the CDR3 DNA reads TGCAGTGCTAGAAATACAGGGAGCTCCTACAATGAGCAGTTCTTC. It specifies CSARNTGSSYNEQFF.